This TCR beta chain was profiled in a study of lymphopenia after photon versus proton radiotherapy (dated by TCRdb to about 2019). About the full investigation: The study compared the immunological effects of photon versus proton radiation therapy in patients with gastrointestinal tumors who developed high-grade lymphopenia. The cohort included 15 to 20 patients with gastrointestinal tumors who developed lymphopenia after receiving either photon or proton therapy. The goal of the study was to characterize the differences between the two radiation modalities in how they affect the immune system.

V loses 4 bases, J loses 7 bases, and the germline ends lie 14 bases apart. As encoded in the germline V gene (reference sequence), CDR1 is MNHEY while CDR2 is SMNVEV. Counted from cysteine to phenylalanine, this CDR3 has 15 amino acids. The only DNA kept is the CDR3, 45 bases in frame from the first base. Points on this clone: What antigen it recognizes has not been identified. Per-nucleotide qualities are absent, and no much larger clonotype sits a single base away.

Library generation was performed with the immunoSEQ multiplex PCR assay. T cell repertoires were profiled with deep sequencing of rearranged TCR beta loci together with multiparametric flow cytometry. TCRdb holds this immuneACCESS table with in-frame rearrangements only. Some clones are missing; in checked studies, unresolved V genes explain under half, and the rest has no known cause. Counted in this sample were about 70,000 clones; less than 95% of them appeared once. The ten largest make up about 2.2% of the sample. Results and caveats for the whole study, not just this receptor: The survival association was assessed only in patients who died, and better survival with proton therapy was presented by the authors as a possibility rather than a demonstrated result. Across the cohort, among patients who died, a greater drop in TCR diversity after the nadir was inversely correlated with overall survival time. During treatment, patients who received proton therapy stayed relatively stable, whereas patients who received photon therapy lost naive T cells and TCR diversity and gained effector/memory populations. After the lymphocyte count nadir, photon-treated repertoires showed oligoclonal expansion, especially of CD8+ Temra cells, which drove the drop in diversity.

The rearranged segments are TRBV27 and TRBJ1-6; the D gene remains uncertain. This receptor was taken from a woman in her 40s with cholangiocarcinoma. Sequences were derived from peripheral blood, sampled from a patient treated with photon-based radiotherapy. The DNA sequence is TGTGCCAGCAGTTACAAAGGGAGGGAAAATTCACCCCTCCACTTT. Translation gives CASSYKGRENSPLHF.